This is a list of T cell receptor beta chains from one sample in a study of T cell changes during pregnancy in multiple sclerosis. Assay used: immunoSEQ multiplex PCR; TCRdb lists only in-frame clones, some missing. This sample has 54,000 or so clones, with around 95% found just once. The material sequenced was CD4+ T cells from peripheral blood mononuclear cells, taken before pregnancy. Receptor source: a female donor with multiple sclerosis, enrolled in a pregnancy study. Both conserved end residues are part of each CDR3. D genes are given only for firm matches. Only some rows state a clone size, as once, few, many or a class for expanded clones.

abundance: NA; j_gene: TRBJ2-1; v_gene: TRBV18; d_gene: NA; CDR3nt: TGTGCCAGCTCACCACCCCACGGGACAAACAATGAGCAGTTCTTC; CDR3aa: CASSPPHGTNNEQFF
abundance: NA; j_gene: TRBJ1-5; v_gene: TRBV6-6; d_gene: NA; CDR3nt: TGTGCCAGCAGTAAGAAGACAGGAAATAGCAATCAGCCCCAGCATTTT; CDR3aa: CASSKKTGNSNQPQHF
abundance: NA; j_gene: TRBJ2-1; v_gene: TRBV20-1; d_gene: NA; CDR3nt: TGCAGTGCCCACAGGGAGAATGAGCAGTTCTTC; CDR3aa: CSAHRENEQFF
abundance: NA; j_gene: TRBJ2-7; v_gene: TRBV25-1; d_gene: NA; CDR3nt: TGTGCCAGCCAGTCAAGGAGGTCGGGGGAGCAGTACTTC; CDR3aa: CASQSRRSGEQYF
abundance: few; j_gene: TRBJ2-7; v_gene: TRBV10-3; d_gene: NA; CDR3nt: TGTGCCACCGGACTGGGCCCCTACGAGCAGTACTTC; CDR3aa: CATGLGPYEQYF
abundance: NA; j_gene: TRBJ2-7; v_gene: TRBV18; d_gene: NA; CDR3nt: TGTGCCAGCTCTCCTAGTGGGTTCGGGGAGCAGTACTTC; CDR3aa: CASSPSGFGEQYF
abundance: NA; j_gene: TRBJ2-7; v_gene: TRBV5-1; d_gene: TRBD1; CDR3nt: TGCGCCAGCAGGCCGACAGGGGGCGGTGAGCAGTACTTC; CDR3aa: CASRPTGGGEQYF
abundance: once; j_gene: TRBJ1-5; v_gene: TRBV6-9; d_gene: NA; CDR3nt: TGTGCCACCCAAGGAAGGGGTCAGCCCCAGCATTTT; CDR3aa: CATQGRGQPQHF
abundance: NA; j_gene: TRBJ2-7; v_gene: TRBV7-9; d_gene: TRBD1; CDR3nt: TGTGCCAGCAGCTTGGGACAGCCGTCCTACGAGCAGTACTTC; CDR3aa: CASSLGQPSYEQYF
abundance: NA; j_gene: TRBJ2-1; v_gene: TRBV29-1; d_gene: NA; CDR3nt: TGCAGCGTTGTGGTTCGAGGGAATGAGCAGTTCTTC; CDR3aa: CSVVVRGNEQFF
abundance: NA; j_gene: TRBJ2-2; v_gene: TRBV6-6; d_gene: NA; CDR3nt: TGTGCCATAAGGGGGACGTACACCGGGGAGCTGTTTTTT; CDR3aa: CAIRGTYTGELFF
abundance: NA; j_gene: TRBJ2-7; v_gene: TRBV6-6; d_gene: NA; CDR3nt: TGTGCCAGCACCACCAGACTCTACGAGCAGTACTTC; CDR3aa: CASTTRLYEQYF
abundance: NA; j_gene: TRBJ1-3; v_gene: TRBV9; d_gene: NA; CDR3nt: TGTGCCAGCAGCGTAGAAGTAGGACATCCTGGAAACACCATATATTTT; CDR3aa: CASSVEVGHPGNTIYF
abundance: NA; j_gene: TRBJ2-1; v_gene: TRBV7-2; d_gene: TRBD2; CDR3nt: TGTGCCAGCAGCTTAGTTTCCGGGAGGGGATACAATGAGCAGTTCTTC; CDR3aa: CASSLVSGRGYNEQFF
abundance: NA; j_gene: TRBJ2-5; v_gene: TRBV7-9; d_gene: NA; CDR3nt: TGTGCCAGCAGCTATCGGCAAGAGACCCAGTACTTC; CDR3aa: CASSYRQETQYF
abundance: NA; j_gene: TRBJ1-5; v_gene: TRBV30; d_gene: NA; CDR3nt: TGTGCCTGGAGTGGGGCAGGGGGCAATCAGCCCCAGCATTTT; CDR3aa: CAWSGAGGNQPQHF
abundance: few; j_gene: TRBJ1-1; v_gene: TRBV14; d_gene: NA; CDR3nt: TGTGCCAGCAGCCAAAAGAGGAACACTGAAGCTTTCTTT; CDR3aa: CASSQKRNTEAFF
abundance: NA; j_gene: TRBJ2-1; v_gene: TRBV18; d_gene: TRBD1; CDR3nt: TGTGCCAGCTCACCTCTGACAGGGGGAGTTTCTGACAATGAGCAGTTCTTC; CDR3aa: CASSPLTGGVSDNEQFF
abundance: once; j_gene: TRBJ2-2; v_gene: TRBV6-1; d_gene: NA; CDR3nt: TGTGCCAGCAGTGATTTCGGCCGACAGGCCACTAGGATGGCCGGGGAGCTGTTTTTT; CDR3aa: CASSDFGRQATRMAGELFF
abundance: NA; j_gene: TRBJ1-1; v_gene: TRBV5-4; d_gene: TRBD1; CDR3nt: TGTGCCAGCAGCTTTGAATTACAGGGGTTTTCAGCTTTCTTT; CDR3aa: CASSFELQGFSAFF
abundance: NA; j_gene: TRBJ1-1; v_gene: TRBV19; d_gene: TRBD1; CDR3nt: TGTGCCAGTAGCAATACCATTAAGACAGGGGAGGCTTTCTTT; CDR3aa: CASSNTIKTGEAFF
abundance: NA; j_gene: TRBJ2-3; v_gene: TRBV12-5; d_gene: TRBD2; CDR3nt: TGTGCTAGTGGTTTGGGTACTAGCGGGACCCCCACAGATACGCAGTATTTT; CDR3aa: CASGLGTSGTPTDTQYF
abundance: NA; j_gene: TRBJ2-5; v_gene: TRBV7-9; d_gene: TRBD2; CDR3nt: TGTGCCAGCAGCCTAGCGGGAGGAAGAGAGACCCAGTACTTC; CDR3aa: CASSLAGGRETQYF
abundance: NA; j_gene: TRBJ1-1; v_gene: TRBV29-1; d_gene: TRBD1; CDR3nt: TGCAGCTCTCGGACAGGGAGGAACACTGAAGCTTTCTTT; CDR3aa: CSSRTGRNTEAFF
abundance: NA; j_gene: TRBJ1-5; v_gene: TRBV7-9; d_gene: TRBD1; CDR3nt: TGTGCCAGCAGCTTAGGGACAGGGGGAGGACTTGGCGATCAGCCCCAGCATTTT; CDR3aa: CASSLGTGGGLGDQPQHF
abundance: NA; j_gene: TRBJ1-2; v_gene: TRBV6-5; d_gene: TRBD1; CDR3nt: TGTGCCAGCAGTTACAAGAGGACAGGCCCTAACTATGGCTACACCTTC; CDR3aa: CASSYKRTGPNYGYTF
abundance: NA; j_gene: TRBJ1-5; v_gene: TRBV5-8; d_gene: TRBD1; CDR3nt: TGTGCCAGCAGCTTGGCCGGGACAGGGGTTCGGCCCCAGCATTTT; CDR3aa: CASSLAGTGVRPQHF
abundance: NA; j_gene: TRBJ2-2; v_gene: TRBV5-1; d_gene: NA; CDR3nt: TGCGCCAGCAGCTTGGCTCCTTTGACAGGAGCGAACACCGGGGAGCTGTTTTTT; CDR3aa: CASSLAPLTGANTGELFF
abundance: NA; j_gene: TRBJ1-6; v_gene: TRBV28; d_gene: NA; CDR3nt: TGTGCCAGCAGTTCCCGTCCCGGAGGGATCTATAATTCACCCCTCCACTTT; CDR3aa: CASSSRPGGIYNSPLHF
abundance: NA; j_gene: TRBJ2-1; v_gene: TRBV2; d_gene: NA; CDR3nt: TGTGCCAGCAGTTTGCCGGGATACAATGAGCAGTTCTTC; CDR3aa: CASSLPGYNEQFF
abundance: NA; j_gene: TRBJ2-1; v_gene: TRBV14; d_gene: TRBD2; CDR3nt: TGTGCCAGCAGCCTCGGGACTAGCGGGACCTACAATGAGCAGTTCTTC; CDR3aa: CASSLGTSGTYNEQFF
abundance: NA; j_gene: TRBJ2-1; v_gene: TRBV6-5; d_gene: TRBD2; CDR3nt: TGTGCCAGCAAACTAGCGGGAGCCAATGAGCAGTTCTTC; CDR3aa: CASKLAGANEQFF
abundance: NA; j_gene: TRBJ2-6; v_gene: TRBV7-8; d_gene: TRBD1; CDR3nt: TGTGCCAGCAGCTTTCGCAGACAGGGAATCACTGGGGCCAACGTCCTGACTTTC; CDR3aa: CASSFRRQGITGANVLTF
abundance: NA; j_gene: TRBJ1-2; v_gene: TRBV6-5; d_gene: NA; CDR3nt: TGTGCCAGCAGCCGGGCAGGGATCAACTATGGCTACACCTTC; CDR3aa: CASSRAGINYGYTF
abundance: NA; j_gene: TRBJ1-2; v_gene: TRBV19; d_gene: NA; CDR3nt: TGTGCCACGGTGGGGCCCCACTATGGCTACACCTTC; CDR3aa: CATVGPHYGYTF
abundance: NA; j_gene: TRBJ2-7; v_gene: TRBV18; d_gene: NA; CDR3nt: TGTGCCAGCTCCCCCAGCTCCTACGAGCAGTACTTC; CDR3aa: CASSPSSYEQYF
abundance: NA; j_gene: TRBJ2-7; v_gene: TRBV7-6; d_gene: TRBD1; CDR3nt: TGTGCCAGCAGCTTGGGACCGGGACAGTCTCAGGCAAACTTC; CDR3aa: CASSLGPGQSQANF
abundance: NA; j_gene: TRBJ2-7; v_gene: TRBV6-6; d_gene: TRBD2; CDR3nt: TGTGCCAGCAAAACTAGCGGGAGTGGTCTCGAGCAGTACTTC; CDR3aa: CASKTSGSGLEQYF
abundance: once; j_gene: TRBJ2-1; v_gene: TRBV5-1; d_gene: TRBD2; CDR3nt: TGCGCCAGCAGCTTGGACGCGGGAGGTAAAAATGAGCAGTTCTTC; CDR3aa: CASSLDAGGKNEQFF
abundance: NA; j_gene: TRBJ2-7; v_gene: TRBV28; d_gene: TRBD2; CDR3nt: TGTGCCAGCAGTTTACTAGCGGGAACCCACGAGCAGTACTTC; CDR3aa: CASSLLAGTHEQYF
abundance: once; j_gene: TRBJ2-5; v_gene: TRBV19; d_gene: NA; CDR3nt: TGTGCCAGTAGTATCGCGTTTCGGGACGGGAGCGGTGTAGAGACCCAGTACTTC; CDR3aa: CASSIAFRDGSGVETQYF
abundance: NA; j_gene: TRBJ2-5; v_gene: TRBV7-9; d_gene: NA; CDR3nt: TGTGCCAGCAGCCTTGAAAGAGCAGGAGAGACCCAGTACTTC; CDR3aa: CASSLERAGETQYF
abundance: NA; j_gene: TRBJ2-1; v_gene: TRBV6-4; d_gene: NA; CDR3nt: TGTGCCAGCAAGGGCGGGATCTACAATGAGCAGTTCTTC; CDR3aa: CASKGGIYNEQFF
abundance: NA; j_gene: TRBJ2-3; v_gene: TRBV5-4; d_gene: TRBD2; CDR3nt: TGTGCCAGCAGCTTGACTAGCGGTACTAGCACAGATACGCAGTATTTT; CDR3aa: CASSLTSGTSTDTQYF
abundance: NA; j_gene: TRBJ1-3; v_gene: TRBV9; d_gene: NA; CDR3nt: TGTGCCAGCAGCGCGATGGGAGACTCTGGAAACACCATATATTTT; CDR3aa: CASSAMGDSGNTIYF
abundance: once; j_gene: TRBJ1-2; v_gene: TRBV2; d_gene: NA; CDR3nt: TGTGCCAGCAGTGAAGAGAGGACAAACTATGGCTACACCTTC; CDR3aa: CASSEERTNYGYTF
abundance: NA; j_gene: TRBJ2-6; v_gene: TRBV19; d_gene: NA; CDR3nt: TGTGCCAGTAGTGGCAGGTCTGGGGCCAACGTCCTGACTTTC; CDR3aa: CASSGRSGANVLTF
abundance: NA; j_gene: TRBJ2-7; v_gene: TRBV10-2; d_gene: NA; CDR3nt: TGCGCCAGCAGTGCTGGAGCCTACGAGCAGTACTTC; CDR3aa: CASSAGAYEQYF